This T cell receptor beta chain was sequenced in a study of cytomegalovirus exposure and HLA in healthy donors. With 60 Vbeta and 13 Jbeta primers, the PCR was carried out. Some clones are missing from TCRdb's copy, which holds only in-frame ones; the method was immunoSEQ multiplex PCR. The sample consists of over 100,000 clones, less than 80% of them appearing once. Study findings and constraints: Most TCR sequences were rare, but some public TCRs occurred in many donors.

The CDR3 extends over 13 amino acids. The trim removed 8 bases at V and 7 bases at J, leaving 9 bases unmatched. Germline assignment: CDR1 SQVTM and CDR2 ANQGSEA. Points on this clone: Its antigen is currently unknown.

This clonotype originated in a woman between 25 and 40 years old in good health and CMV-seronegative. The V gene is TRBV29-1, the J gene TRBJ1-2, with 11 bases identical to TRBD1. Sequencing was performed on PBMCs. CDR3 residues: CSFGQGATGGYTF. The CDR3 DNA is TGCAGCTTCGGACAGGGGGCGACAGGTGGCTACACCTTC.